These 10 T cell receptor beta chains were all obtained from the same sample, sequenced in a study of blood T cell repertoires in COVID-19. Some clones are missing from TCRdb's copy, which holds only in-frame ones; the method was immunoSEQ multiplex PCR. The sample records roughly 130,000 clones, about 76% being singletons. Sequencing used peripheral blood. All receptors come from a man older than 75 with acute or convalescent COVID-19.

The gene calls are TRBV19 and TRBJ1-5, with D uncertain. The CDR3 loop spans 15 amino acids. The V and J ends lost 1 base and 3 bases respectively, with 10 bases between them. Germline V CDR1 and CDR2: LNHDA, SQIVND (reference sequence). CDR3 DNA sequence: TGTGCCAGTAGTATAGTTCCGGGGATCAATCAGCCCCAGCATTTT. Amino acids: CASSIVPGINQPQHF.

V usage is TRBV27 and J usage is TRBJ2-5; D remains unclear. The CDR3 is 13 amino acids. Germline CDR1 and CDR2: MNHEY and SMNVEV (reference sequence). V shed 6 bases and J shed 5 bases, with 13 bases lying between them. Here the CDR3 DNA reads TGTGCCAGCAGAAAGCCCCCGAGGGAGACCCAGTACTTC. This sequence encodes CASRKPPRETQYF.

The V and J genes are TRBV7-3 and TRBJ1-1, with 7 bases aligning to TRBD1. Trimming cost V 5 bases and J 4 bases; bases outside gene matches: 7. The CDR3 length is 14 residues. The germline V gene encodes CDR1 SGHTA and CDR2 FQGTGA. DNA of the CDR3: TGTGCCAGCAGCCCACAGGGGAGCGGCACTGAAGCTTTCTTT. This encodes CASSPQGSGTEAFF. Full variable domain (missing parts from reference TRBV7-3 and TRBJ1-1): GAGVSQTPSNKVTEKGKYVELRCDPISGHTALYWYRQSLGQGPEFLIYFQGTGAADDSGLPNDRFFAVRPEGSVSTLKIQRTERGDSAVYLCASSPQGSGTEAFFGQGTRLTVV.

This clone was seen a few times. This sequence joins TRBV5-1 and TRBJ1-3; D gene unclear. Trimming cost V 4 bases and J 0 bases, with 17 bases left between them. Germline V lookup: CDR1 SGHRS, CDR2 YFSETQ. There are 17 residues in the CDR3. The CDR3 loop reads CASSHQIGASSGNTIYF. The CDR3 DNA reads as TGCGCCAGCAGCCATCAAATCGGAGCGAGCTCTGGAAACACCATATATTTT.

The chain employs TRBV4-2 and TRBJ2-3; 10 nucleotides align to TRBD2. CDR3 length: 16 amino acids. J gave up 6 bases and V 5 bases, and 11 bases lay outside the gene matches. Looked up from germline, CDR1 is LGHNA and CDR2 is YNFKEQ. The chain's CDR3 is CASSTLAGVRVDTQYF. The CDR3 DNA follows: TGTGCCAGCAGCACCCTAGCGGGGGTCCGCGTGGATACGCAGTATTTT.

This chain joins TRBV4-2 and TRBJ1-6, with D hard to call. Trimming shortened V by 0 bases and J by 15 bases, and 18 bases separated the two germline ends. Germline loops: CDR1 LGHNA, CDR2 YNFKEQ. The CDR3 extends over 15 amino acids. In nucleotides, the CDR3 is TGTGCCAGCAGCCAAGATCGGAGCACTACTTCCTACCTCCACTTT. The encoded protein is CASSQDRSTTSYLHF.

V and J are TRBV5-6 and TRBJ1-2; 7 bases are shared with TRBD1. This CDR3 has 14 residues. Germline trimming cut 2 bases from V and 4 bases from J; bases unmatched to any gene: 5. Germline loops: CDR1 SGHDT, CDR2 YYEEEE. Here the CDR3 DNA reads TGTGCCAGCAGCTTAACGGACAGGCTCTATGGCTACACCTTC. Its translation: CASSLTDRLYGYTF.

The V gene is TRBV4-3, the J gene TRBJ1-2; TRBD1 aligns across 8 bases. The CDR3 loop spans 14 amino acids. Losses at the gene ends were 4 bases for V and 9 bases for J; bases not matched to a gene: 10. Germline V gene lookup returns CDR1 LGHNA and CDR2 YSLEER. This CDR3 is CASSPGQGNSRYTF. In nucleotides, the CDR3 is TGCGCCAGCAGCCCCGGACAGGGCAATTCTCGCTACACCTTC.

This clone appeared once. The chain recombines TRBV13 with TRBJ1-6; the match to TRBD1 covers 11 bases. Germline V CDR1 and CDR2: PRHDT, FYEKMQ (reference sequence). The CDR3 covers 20 residues. J was trimmed by 0 bases and V by 5 bases; bases with no gene match: 12. The CDR3 region is CASSNRAGQGGSSYNSPLHF. In DNA, the CDR3 is TGTGCCAGCAGCAATCGGGCGGGACAGGGGGGGAGCTCCTATAATTCACCCCTCCACTTT.

V and J are TRBV2 and TRBJ2-7; no clear D. Germline CDR1 SNHLY, CDR2 FYNNEI. The CDR3 contains 16 residues. V lost 7 bases and J 4 bases, leaving 23 bases between the germline ends. DNA for the CDR3: TGTGCCAGCATCCAGCTGACAATCTCATCTGATTACGAGCAGTACTTC. Residues: CASIQLTISSDYEQYF.